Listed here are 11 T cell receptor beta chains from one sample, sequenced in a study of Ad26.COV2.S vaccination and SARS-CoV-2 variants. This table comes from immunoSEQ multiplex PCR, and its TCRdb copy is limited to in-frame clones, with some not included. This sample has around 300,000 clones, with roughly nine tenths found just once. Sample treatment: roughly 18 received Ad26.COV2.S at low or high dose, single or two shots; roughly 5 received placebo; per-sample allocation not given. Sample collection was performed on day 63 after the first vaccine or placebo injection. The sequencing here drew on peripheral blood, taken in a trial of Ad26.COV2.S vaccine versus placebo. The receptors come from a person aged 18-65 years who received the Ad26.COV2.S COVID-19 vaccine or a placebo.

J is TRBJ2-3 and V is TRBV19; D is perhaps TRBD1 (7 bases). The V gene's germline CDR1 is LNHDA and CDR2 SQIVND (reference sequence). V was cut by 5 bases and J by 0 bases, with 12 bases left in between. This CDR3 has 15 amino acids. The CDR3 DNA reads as TGTGCCAGTAGTCCCCAGGGGGGCAGCACAGATACGCAGTATTTT. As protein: CASSPQGGSTDTQYF.

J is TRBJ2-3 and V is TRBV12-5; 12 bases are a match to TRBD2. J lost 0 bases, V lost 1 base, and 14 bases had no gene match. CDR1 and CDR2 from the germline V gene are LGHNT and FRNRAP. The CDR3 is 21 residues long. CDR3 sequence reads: CASGLASPTSGRYPSTDTQYF. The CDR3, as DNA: TGTGCTAGTGGTTTGGCCTCGCCCACTAGCGGGAGGTACCCTAGCACAGATACGCAGTATTTT.

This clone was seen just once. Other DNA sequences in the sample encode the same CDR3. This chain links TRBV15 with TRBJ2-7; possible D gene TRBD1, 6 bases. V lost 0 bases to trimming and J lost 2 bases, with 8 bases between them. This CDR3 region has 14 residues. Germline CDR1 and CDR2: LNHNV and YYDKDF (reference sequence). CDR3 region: CATSRDRGPYEQYF. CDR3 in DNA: TGTGCCACCAGCAGAGACAGGGGACCCTACGAGCAGTACTTC.

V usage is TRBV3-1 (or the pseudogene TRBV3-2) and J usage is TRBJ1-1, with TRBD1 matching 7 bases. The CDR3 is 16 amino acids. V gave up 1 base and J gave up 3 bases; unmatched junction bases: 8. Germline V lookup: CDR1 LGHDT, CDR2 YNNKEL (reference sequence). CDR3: CASSQAHRGGDTEAFF. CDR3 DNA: TGTGCCAGCAGCCAAGCCCACAGGGGTGGGGACACTGAAGCTTTCTTT.

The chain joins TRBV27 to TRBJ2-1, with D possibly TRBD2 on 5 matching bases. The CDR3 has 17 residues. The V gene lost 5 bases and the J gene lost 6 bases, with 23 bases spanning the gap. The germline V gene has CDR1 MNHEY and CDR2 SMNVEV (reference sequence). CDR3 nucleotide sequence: TGTGCCAGCAGTCCAAACGCCCTAGCCTTATCCCCCAATGAGCAGTTCTTC. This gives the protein CASSPNALALSPNEQFF.

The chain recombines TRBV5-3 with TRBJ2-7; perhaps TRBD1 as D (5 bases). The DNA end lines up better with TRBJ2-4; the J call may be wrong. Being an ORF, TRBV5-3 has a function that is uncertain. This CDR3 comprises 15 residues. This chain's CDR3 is CARSSGSGQGAIQYF. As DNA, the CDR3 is TGTGCCAGAAGCTCCGGCTCCGGTCAGGGCGCCATTCAGTACTTC.

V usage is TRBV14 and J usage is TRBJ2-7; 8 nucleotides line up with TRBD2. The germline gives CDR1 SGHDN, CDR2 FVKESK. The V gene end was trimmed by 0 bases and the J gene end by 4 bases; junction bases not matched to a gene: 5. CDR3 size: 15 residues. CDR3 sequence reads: CASSQDPAGVYEQYF. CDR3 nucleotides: TGTGCCAGCAGCCAAGATCCAGCGGGGGTTTACGAGCAGTACTTC.

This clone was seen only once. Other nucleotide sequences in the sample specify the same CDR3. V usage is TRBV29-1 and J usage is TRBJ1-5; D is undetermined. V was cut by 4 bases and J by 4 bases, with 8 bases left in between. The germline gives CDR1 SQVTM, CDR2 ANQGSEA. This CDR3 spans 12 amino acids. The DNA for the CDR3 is TGCAGCGTTGGGGAGGGAAATCAGCCCCAGCATTTT. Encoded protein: CSVGEGNQPQHF. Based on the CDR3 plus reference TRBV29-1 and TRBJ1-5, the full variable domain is SAVISQKPSRDICQRGTSLTIQCQVDSQVTMMFWYRQQPGQSLTLIATANQGSEATYESGFVIDKFPISRPNLTFSTLTVSNMSPEDSSIYLCSVGEGNQPQHFGDGTRLSIL.

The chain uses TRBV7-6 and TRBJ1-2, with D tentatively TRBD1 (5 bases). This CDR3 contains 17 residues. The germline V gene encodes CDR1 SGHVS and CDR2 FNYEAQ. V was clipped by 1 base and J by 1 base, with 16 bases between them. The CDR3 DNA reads TGTGCCAGCAGCTTAGAAAGGCAGGGAGAGTTTAACTATGGCTACACCTTC. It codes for CASSLERQGEFNYGYTF.

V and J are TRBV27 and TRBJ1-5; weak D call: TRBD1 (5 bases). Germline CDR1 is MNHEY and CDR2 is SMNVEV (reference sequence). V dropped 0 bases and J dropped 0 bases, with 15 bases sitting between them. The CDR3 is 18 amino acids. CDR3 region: CASSLSGAIGTSNQPQHF. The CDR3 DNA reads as TGTGCCAGCAGTTTATCTGGGGCGATAGGTACTAGCAATCAGCCCCAGCATTTT.

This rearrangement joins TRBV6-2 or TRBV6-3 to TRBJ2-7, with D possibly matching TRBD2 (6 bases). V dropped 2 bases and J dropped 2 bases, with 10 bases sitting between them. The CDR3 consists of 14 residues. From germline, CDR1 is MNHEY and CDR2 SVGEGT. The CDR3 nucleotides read TGTGCCAGCAGTTACGGTAGCGGAGCCTACGAGCAGTACTTC. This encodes CASSYGSGAYEQYF.